This T cell receptor beta chain was captured by sequencing in a study of T cell responses to AZD1222 COVID-19 vaccine. Broader study findings: Repertoire sampling happened only post peak T cell response. Clonal diversity may have been underestimated, and the donors were mostly white British, with more females than males. Targets within unmutated variant regions were reportedly found for nearly half of spike-specific TCRs.

Between the trimmed V and J ends, which lost 3 bases and 0 bases, there was a span of 8 bases. The CDR3 sequence is 14 residues long. Germline values: CDR1 SGDLS, CDR2 YYNGEE. A remark on this clone: The target antigen is unknown.

The repertoire was sequenced with immunoSEQ multiplex PCR; TCRdb's copy has only in-frame clones and lacks some. The table lists some 86,000 clones, 92% of them singletons. The V call is TRBV9, the J call TRBJ2-3, with D maybe TRBD2 (6 bases). The sequenced sample was peripheral blood, obtained on day 0 of AZD1222 vaccination. This receptor was obtained from an adult in good health. DNA of the CDR3: TGTGCCAGCAGCGCGGGACTCAGCACAGATACGCAGTATTTT. Its translation is CASSAGLSTDTQYF.